This T cell receptor (beta chain) emerged from a study of CD8 T cells in ankylosing spondylitis. General study findings and limits: Disease-linked clones were CD8+ and relatively rare in peripheral blood. According to the report, clones linked to the disease were significantly enriched in matched synovial fluid samples taken from ankylosing spondylitis patients.

TCRdb independently ran MiXCR on the 5' RACE reads; one entry per CDR3 protein. The data show fewer than 400,000 distinct CDR3 sequences, roughly 14% seen once. The germline gives CDR1 SQVTM, CDR2 ANQGSEA. The ends were cut back, 4 bases at V and 5 bases at J, with 14 bases in the middle. The CDR3 runs to 13 residues. Regarding this clonotype: Its specificity is not known.

The material sequenced was blood, either unsorted or a sorted T cell fraction (not recorded which). The J gene is TRBJ1-1, the V gene TRBV29-1, with TRBD1 as a possible D gene (5 bases). This TCR was recovered from a male donor with ankylosing spondylitis or in good health (not recorded which). The DNA for the CDR3 is TGCAGCGTTGTGACCCCAGGGCTTACTGAAGCTTTCTTT. Its translation: CSVVTPGLTEAFF.